The entry that follows covers one T cell receptor beta chain sequence. These data originate in a study of control samples from healthy donors and cancer patients. With 3 bases removed from V and 4 bases from J, the gap between germline ends came to 10 bases. Germline V gene data show CDR1 as SGHNT and CDR2 as YYREEE (reference sequence). The CDR3 covers 13 residues. The data were produced by immunoSEQ multiplex PCR, yet TCRdb's version contains in-frame clones alone and is incomplete. This sample has some 130,000 clones, with about 93% found just once. The chain carries TRBV5-4 and TRBJ1-2; D gene ambiguous. The receptor's source is a man in his forties or fifties with head and neck cancer. Sequenced material: PBMCs. CDR3 amino acids: CASSWGPVYGYTF. The CDR3 DNA sequence: TGTGCCAGCAGCTGGGGTCCGGTCTATGGCTACACCTTC.